What follows are 18 T cell receptor beta chains derived from one specimen sequenced in a study of OX40 agonist ivuxolimab in advanced cancers. The method was immunoSEQ multiplex PCR; TCRdb's version includes in-frame clones alone and lacks a portion of them. Among 66,000 or so clones listed, around 85% were seen once. This specimen consisted of CD4+ or CD8+ T cells sorted from blood, obtained in a trial of the OX40 agonist ivuxolimab. These receptor sequences come from an adult with an advanced solid tumor such as melanoma, head and neck, liver or kidney cancer.

V usage is TRBV10-3 and J usage is TRBJ2-5; D is tentatively TRBD1 or TRBD2 (6 bases each). Trimming pared 4 bases from V and 10 bases from J, leaving 16 bases between. The CDR3 loop spans 13 amino acids. Looked up from germline, CDR1 is ENHRY and CDR2 is SYGVKD. The CDR3 reads CAISGRGFQGQYF. CDR3 sequence (DNA): TGTGCCATCAGTGGGAGGGGGTTTCAAGGCCAGTACTTC.

The chain links TRBV5-1 to TRBJ2-3, with TRBD2 as a possible D gene (6 bases). The CDR3 runs 15 residues. Trimming cost V 0 bases and J 2 bases, with 10 bases left between them. Germline V gives CDR1 SGHRS, CDR2 YFSETQ. CDR3: CASSLDRGTTDTQYF. The CDR3 nucleotides are TGCGCCAGCAGCTTGGATCGGGGGACCACAGATACGCAGTATTTT.

This chain connects TRBV28 to TRBJ1-2; the D is unclear. The V end was cut by 4 bases, the J end by 3 bases, with 12 bases between. The CDR3 length is 14 residues. Germline-derived CDR1 and CDR2 are MDHEN and SYDVKM. Here the CDR3 DNA reads TGTGCCAGCAGTTCCGCGGACGGATACTATGGCTACACCTTC. Translating gives CASSSADGYYGYTF.

The chain employs TRBV5-1 and TRBJ2-2, with 13 bases lining up with TRBD2. The CDR3 extends over 16 amino acids. Trimming cost V 4 bases and J 4 bases; bases outside gene matches: 4. The germline CDR1 and CDR2 sequences are SGHRS and YFSETQ. DNA of the CDR3: TGCGCCAGCAGCCGACTAGCGGGAGGACGCACCGGGGAGCTGTTTTTT. The encoded protein is CASSRLAGGRTGELFF. Drawing the rest from reference TRBV5-1 and TRBJ2-2, the complete variable domain is KAGVTQTPRYLIKTRGQQVTLSCSPISGHRSVSWYQQTPGQGLQFLFEYFSETQRNKGNFPGRFSGRQFSNSRSEMNVSTLELGDSALYLCASSRLAGGRTGELFFGEGSRLTVL.

The chain is built from TRBV27 and TRBJ2-5; D ambiguous. CDR3 length: 16 amino acids. V was cut by 5 bases and J by 1 base, with 17 bases left in between. Germline-derived CDR1 and CDR2 are MNHEY and SMNVEV (reference sequence). The chain's CDR3 is CASSPLGPQLQETQYF. The CDR3 DNA reads TGTGCCAGCAGTCCCCTAGGGCCTCAACTCCAAGAGACCCAGTACTTC.

This chain connects TRBV18 to TRBJ2-5, with 7 positions matching TRBD1. The CDR3 runs to 15 residues. Germline CDR1 reads KGHSH; CDR2 reads LQKENI. With 3 bases clipped from V and 3 bases from J, the junction kept 7 bases outside the gene matches. The CDR3 sequence is CASSPVDTGEETQYF. The CDR3 nucleotides are TGTGCCAGCTCACCTGTGGACACAGGGGAAGAGACCCAGTACTTC.

The chain combines TRBV28 with TRBJ2-1, with 8 bases matching TRBD2. The germline CDR1 and CDR2 sequences are MDHEN and SYDVKM. The CDR3 runs 16 residues. V dropped 0 bases and J dropped 2; count of bases not matched to a gene: 3. CDR3 loop: CASSLWKRGTYNEQFF. The CDR3 DNA sequence: TGTGCCAGCAGTTTATGGAAGCGGGGGACCTACAATGAGCAGTTCTTC.

V usage is TRBV11-3 and J usage is TRBJ2-1; D may correspond to TRBD1 or TRBD2 (5 bases each). Germline V gene data show CDR1 as SGHNT and CDR2 as YENEEA. The CDR3 consists of 15 residues. Trimming removed 1 base at V and 0 bases at J, with 7 bases between. The CDR3: CASSLAGPSYNEQFF. The CDR3 nucleotides are TGTGCCAGCAGCTTAGCGGGGCCCTCCTACAATGAGCAGTTCTTC.

This clone has only a few counts. This sequence joins TRBV27 and TRBJ2-7; maybe TRBD1 (5 bases). CDR1 MNHEY and CDR2 SMNVEV come from the germline V gene (reference sequence). V gave up 3 bases and J gave up 4 bases, with 19 bases separating them. This CDR3 region has 16 residues. The CDR3 is CASSFLLGESKYEQYF. CDR3 sequence (DNA): TGTGCCAGCAGTTTTTTGTTAGGGGAATCGAAATACGAGCAGTACTTC.

The rearrangement uses TRBV28 and TRBJ2-3; D possibly corresponds to TRBD1 (6 bases). V lost 5 bases to trimming and J lost 2 bases, with 23 bases between them. Germline V gene sequence: CDR1 MDHEN, CDR2 SYDVKM. The length of the CDR3 is 18 residues. The CDR3 nucleotides read TGTGCCAGCAGTGCGACAGGCATCAACTCCGATTTCACAGATACGCAGTATTTT. Translating gives CASSATGINSDFTDTQYF.

In nucleotides, the CDR3 is TGTGCCAGCAGCTTAGTTTGGGGGAACACTGAAGCTTTCTTT. Residues: CASSLVWGNTEAFF. V usage is TRBV7-8 and J usage is TRBJ1-1; D remains ambiguous. The length of the CDR3 is 14 residues. In germline, CDR1 is SGHVS, CDR2 FQNEAQ. Trimming removed 1 base from V and 1 base from J, with 7 bases in between.

The chain combines TRBV7-3 with TRBJ2-3; weak D call: TRBD2 (5 bases). In germline, CDR1 is SGHTA, CDR2 FQGTGA. V was pared by 0 bases and J by 2 bases, with 9 bases between. This CDR3 spans 15 amino acids. The CDR3 protein is CASSLTFSATDTQYF. In DNA, the CDR3 is TGTGCCAGCAGCTTAACGTTTAGCGCCACAGATACGCAGTATTTT.

The chain combines TRBV7-9 with TRBJ2-5; TRBD1 is a possible D gene (5 bases). CDR1 is SEHNR and CDR2 is FQNEAQ in the germline V gene (reference sequence). The CDR3 runs 12 residues. Trimming removed 0 bases from V and 10 bases from J, with 9 bases in between. The CDR3 is CASSLALDSQYF. DNA of the CDR3: TGTGCCAGCAGCTTAGCTCTCGACAGCCAGTACTTC.

CDR3 nucleotides: TGTGCCATCAGTGAGGACAGGGAGGGGACCCAGTACTTC. This sequence encodes CAISEDREGTQYF. The chain links TRBV10-3 to TRBJ2-5, with D perhaps TRBD1 or TRBD2 (7 bases each). Germline CDR1 reads ENHRY; CDR2 reads SYGVKD. This CDR3 comprises 13 residues. Deletions cut 2 bases from V and 7 bases from J, with 11 bases between.

In its sample, this clone was seen a few times. The chain employs TRBV5-4 and TRBJ2-3; 12 nucleotides align to TRBD2. The CDR3 length is 15 residues. CDR1 and CDR2 (germline): SGHNT, YYREEE (reference sequence). V lost 6 bases and J lost 4; bases outside the gene matches: 6. Here the CDR3 DNA reads TGTGCCAGCAAAGACACTAGCGGGGGGCCAGATACGCAGTATTTT. Its protein product is CASKDTSGGPDTQYF.

The genes are TRBV5-4 and TRBJ2-2, with D perhaps matching TRBD1 (6 bases). V was shortened by 1 base and J by 1 base, with 8 bases between the two germline ends. The germline V gene has CDR1 SGHNT and CDR2 YYREEE (reference sequence). CDR3 size: 15 residues. For the CDR3, the DNA is TGTGCCAGCAGCTTGACAGGGAAGAACACCGGGGAGCTGTTTTTT. Translating gives CASSLTGKNTGELFF.

The rearrangement uses TRBV27 and TRBJ2-7, with D maybe TRBD1 (5 bases). Germline V CDR1 and CDR2: MNHEY, SMNVEV (reference sequence). This CDR3 is built from 13 residues. V lost 6 bases and J 5 bases, leaving 14 bases between the germline ends. The CDR3, as DNA: TGTGCCAGCAGCCCCAGGGTCGGGCACGAGCAGTACTTC. This encodes CASSPRVGHEQYF.

The chain links TRBV19 to TRBJ1-5; 12 bases fit TRBD1. CDR1 is LNHDA and CDR2 is SQIVND in the germline V gene (reference sequence). The V and J ends lost 7 bases and 3 bases, in that order; junction bases with no gene match: 10. The CDR3 totals 17 residues. For the CDR3, the DNA is TGTGCCAGTACCCCCAACCCGGGACAGGGGGCCAATCAGCCCCAGCATTTT. Amino acid sequence: CASTPNPGQGANQPQHF.